This T cell receptor (beta chain) was observed in a study of CD8 T cells in ankylosing spondylitis. CDR1 MNHEY and CDR2 SMNVEV come from the germline V gene (reference sequence). The CDR3 loop spans 17 amino acids. The junction had 4 bases not matched to a gene; V was cut back by 3 bases and J by 3 bases. 5'-RACE, quantitative and with molecular barcodes, yielded the TCR beta libraries. MiXCR, run by TCRdb on the 5' RACE reads, gives a single entry per CDR3 protein. Counted here are 90,000 to 120,000 distinct CDR3 sequences, more than 20% occurring once; the ten biggest clones make up about 12%. Points on this clonotype: Its antigen is not identified.

Study conclusions and caveats: Relatively rare in peripheral blood, disease-linked clones were also CD8+. Reports say disease-linked clones showed up significantly more in matched ankylosing spondylitis synovial fluid. Some motif variants were previously reported in reactive arthritis synovial fluid and blood.

The chain joins TRBV27 to TRBJ2-2; 13 positions agree with TRBD2. The sample was synovial fluid, either unsorted or a sorted T cell fraction (not recorded which). This receptor was obtained from a male donor with ankylosing spondylitis. The CDR3 region has the DNA TGTGCCAGCAGTTTGTCGGGACTAGCGGGATACACCGGGGAGCTGTTTTTT. Amino acid sequence: CASSLSGLAGYTGELFF.